Described below is a single T cell receptor (beta chain) sequence and its context. Its antigen is still unknown. No qualities accompany the bases; no much larger clone lies one base away. The data are from a study of radiation and T cells in renal cell carcinoma (dated by TCRdb to about 2020). With respect to the entire study: In total, roughly 53 samples underwent TCR beta sequencing: roughly 25 tumors plus 27 peripheral blood samples. In the 53 samples combined, some 4,000,000 unique CDR3 nucleotide sequences were found, encoding 2.5 million or so unique CDR3 amino acid sequences. The investigation overall reported the following: With a single-armed trial design, the study had no way to address how radiation dose or scheduling affects the TCR repertoire. Irradiated tumors showed higher TCR clonality than controls, with the top 100 clonotypes averaging 54% of the repertoire versus approximately 43% in nephrectomy-only tumors. Irradiated tumors contained more dominant CDR3 motifs, and these motifs occupied a larger share of the repertoire than in control tumors. Because only small tumor regions of approximately 1 g were available, intratumoral heterogeneity was not captured.

The immunoSEQ kit was used, according to the manufacturer's recommendations, to generate TCR beta libraries from genomic DNA. To prepare the libraries, a first multiplex PCR with proprietary primers was run, followed by a second PCR that added unique barcodes, and a bead cleanup was done after each round. A positive control reaction and a negative control reaction, both provided in the kit, were run with every batch of samples. The final libraries were assessed on an Agilent 4200 TapeStation D1000 ScreenTape, pooled by volume, and quantified by qPCR. Sequencing was performed on an Illumina NextSeq500 using a MidOutput 150-cycle cartridge, with 156 Read1 cycles, 15 Index1 cycles, and the kit custom primers. The pooled library was loaded at 1.0 pM with roughly 19% PhiX control spiked in. Under the source paper's analysis protocol: The vendor-processed data were analyzed in R, and a clonotype was defined as all T cells that share the same CDR3 nucleotide sequence. In the clone abundance analyses, frequencies in each sample were normalized to that sample's 10,000 most abundant clones. Public T cell clones, which averaged fewer than five per sample, were removed prior to analysis. Dominant motifs were analyzed with ImmunoMap using the PAM10 matrix, a gap penalty of 30, and a homology threshold of 0.3, and motifs with a cumulative frequency of at least 0.01 were considered dominant. Not all clones reach the TCRdb copy of this immuneACCESS table, which keeps in-frame sequences only. Checked studies attribute under half of the gap to unresolved V genes and leave the rest unexplained. The V and J calls and clone size are taken from that table; D and trimming were inferred from the DNA. The sample table holds about 24,000 clones, of which roughly 60% were seen once. The ten largest clones represent roughly 23% of the sample.

Reading the label with the study, this specimen's time point is: tumor resected at nephrectomy. The meaning of the sample's treatment or condition label: treatment-naive control, cytoreductive nephrectomy. The control tumors were taken from treatment-naive renal cell carcinoma patients who had cytoreductive nephrectomy with no earlier radiation. Every patient had renal cell carcinoma of clear cell pathology. The control tumors used for TCR sequencing were from several females and approximately 11 males, were resected between the early 2010s and the mid-2010s, and had a median patient age of approximately 57 years (range about 40 to 90). Tumor processing involved mechanical dissociation, digestion with collagenase/hyaluronidase at 37 degrees C, handling in gentleMACS C tubes, and storage in liquid nitrogen. Genomic DNA for TCR sequencing was prepared using the QIAamp DNA Blood Mini Kit (Qiagen). The analyses included only samples that passed all quality control checks.

V was cut back by 0 bases and J by 8 bases, leaving a gap of 7 bases between them. Reading from cysteine to phenylalanine, the CDR3 counts 12 amino acids. The entry retains the CDR3 DNA only, 36 bases that are in frame from base 1. Looking up the germline V gene yields CDR1 LGHNA and CDR2 YSLEER. The TCR originated in a man in his forties with renal cell carcinoma. This sequence uses TRBV4-3 and TRBJ1-1; no D gene can be assigned with confidence. This material consisted of tumor tissue, taken from a patient whose treatment was nephrectomy without radiotherapy. CDR3 sequence: CASSQDEGEAFF. The nucleotide sequence reads as follows: TGCGCCAGCAGCCAAGATGAAGGGGAAGCTTTCTTT.